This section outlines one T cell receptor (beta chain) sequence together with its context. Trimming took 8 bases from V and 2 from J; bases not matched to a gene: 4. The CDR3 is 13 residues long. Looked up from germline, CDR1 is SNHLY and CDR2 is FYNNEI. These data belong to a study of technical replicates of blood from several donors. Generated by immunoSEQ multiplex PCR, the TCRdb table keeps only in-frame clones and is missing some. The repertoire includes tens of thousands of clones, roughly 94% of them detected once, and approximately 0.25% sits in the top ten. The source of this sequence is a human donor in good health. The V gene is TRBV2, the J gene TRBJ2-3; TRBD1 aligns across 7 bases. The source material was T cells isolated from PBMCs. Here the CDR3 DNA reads TGTGCCAGCCCTAAGGGGGCCACAGATACGCAGTATTTT. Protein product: CASPKGATDTQYF.